What follows are 21 T cell receptor beta chains derived from one specimen sequenced in a study of T cell responses to AZD1222 COVID-19 vaccine (dated by TCRdb to the early 2020s). The time point label, read with the paper, signifies: about 28 days (+/-7) after the second vaccine dose. Libraries came from the immunoSEQ multiplex PCR assay. TCRdb's version of the immuneACCESS table is confined to in-frame rearrangements and falls short of the full clone set. An unresolved V gene accounts for under half of the shortfall where checked; the remainder is of unknown origin. The sample has tens of thousands of clones on record, roughly 75% of them singletons. The ten largest clones capture 47% of the sample. The sample was peripheral blood, taken 28 days after the second AZD1222 dose. Source of these receptors: an adult who received the AZD1222 COVID-19 vaccine.

The chain is built from TRBV6-5 and TRBJ1-3; TRBD1 might be the D (5 bases). The CDR3 contains 14 residues. Trimming removed 10 bases from V and 0 bases from J, with 13 bases in between. Germline V gene data show CDR1 as MNHEY and CDR2 as SVGAGI. The CDR3 is CATHVDSSGNTIYF. The CDR3 bases are TGTGCCACCCATGTAGACAGCTCTGGAAACACCATATATTTT.

The chain combines TRBV11-2 with TRBJ2-3; D gene unclear. Trimming removed 0 bases from V and 6 bases from J, with 7 bases in between. Germline CDR1 reads SGHAT; CDR2 reads FQNNGV. This CDR3 spans 13 amino acids. The CDR3 bases are TGTGCCAGCAGCTTAGATGGAAGGGATACGCAGTATTTT. It encodes CASSLDGRDTQYF.

V and J are TRBV19 and TRBJ2-7; no clear D. The CDR3 is 16 residues long. Germline V CDR1 and CDR2: LNHDA, SQIVND (reference sequence). Between the trimmed V and J ends, which lost 6 bases and 4 bases, there was a span of 22 bases. As DNA, the CDR3 is TGTGCCAGTAGCCCGATGGCAAGGATTCGACTTTACGAGCAGTACTTC. Amino acids: CASSPMARIRLYEQYF.

The chain is built from TRBV3-1 (or the pseudogene TRBV3-2) and TRBJ1-3; unclear D gene. Trimming took off 0 bases at V and 7 bases at J, with 7 bases between the two ends. The CDR3 is 13 amino acids. Germline V lookup: CDR1 LGHDT, CDR2 YNNKEL (reference sequence). CDR3 protein: CASSQDLMNTIYF. For the CDR3, the DNA is TGTGCCAGCAGCCAAGACCTCATGAACACCATATATTTT.

This clone was detected once. The chain is built from TRBV12-3 or TRBV12-4 and TRBJ2-7; D not resolved. This CDR3 is built from 13 residues. Trimming pared 3 bases from V and 4 bases from J, leaving 10 bases between. The CDR3 bases are TGTGCCAGCAGTTTGCCCCCCAATTACGAGCAGTACTTC. Translating it yields CASSLPPNYEQYF.

The chain links TRBV6-5 to TRBJ1-1, with a possible D match to TRBD1 (5 bases). This CDR3 spans 14 amino acids. V lost 8 bases to trimming and J lost 10 bases, with 23 bases between them. Germline V CDR1 and CDR2: MNHEY, SVGAGI. The CDR3 region is CASREHVSPGGAFF. The CDR3 nucleotides read TGTGCCAGCCGGGAACACGTTAGCCCCGGGGGAGCTTTCTTT.

This clone was observed a handful of times. The V and J genes are TRBV10-2 and TRBJ2-5; 11 bases fit TRBD1. The V and J ends lost 5 bases and 0 bases, in that order; junction bases with no gene match: 5. Germline values: CDR1 WSHSY, CDR2 SAAADI. This CDR3 region has 16 residues. The CDR3 nucleotides are TGCGCCAGCAGTTCCGGACAGGGGGCATACCAAGAGACCCAGTACTTC. Residues: CASSSGQGAYQETQYF.

This clone has a single count. The chain links TRBV6-2 or TRBV6-3 to TRBJ2-3, with D unclear. The ends were cut back, 6 bases at V and 7 bases at J, with 8 bases in the middle. The germline CDR1 and CDR2 sequences are MNHEY and SVGEGT. The CDR3 loop spans 11 amino acids. CDR3 sequence (DNA): TGTGCCAGCAGCTCCGAACATACGCAGTATTTT. It specifies CASSSEHTQYF.

This clone was detected once. The rearrangement uses TRBV9 and TRBJ2-2, with TRBD2 matching 9 bases. The CDR3 covers 21 residues. The junction had 26 bases not matched to a gene; V was cut back by 4 bases and J by 7 bases. Germline lookup yields CDR1 SGDLS and CDR2 YYNGEE. The CDR3, as DNA: TGTGCCAGCAGCCCCCGGTTACTGGGAAGTATGCGGGAGGGCCGCTTCGGGGAGCTGTTTTTT. Translation: CASSPRLLGSMREGRFGELFF.

This clone was seen just once. The chain carries TRBV9 and TRBJ1-6, with TRBD1 identical over 7 bases. The CDR3 length is 13 residues. Germline V gives CDR1 SGDLS, CDR2 YYNGEE. With 5 bases clipped from V and 8 bases from J, the junction kept 4 bases outside the gene matches. CDR3 DNA: TGTGCCAGCAGGAGACAGGGTGATTCACCCCTCCACTTT. Protein product: CASRRQGDSPLHF.

The chain joins TRBV12-3 or TRBV12-4 to TRBJ2-2; D is undetermined. This CDR3 is 11 amino acids long. The V end lost 7 bases, the J end lost 5 bases, and 5 bases lay between the germline ends. The CDR3 DNA sequence: TGTGCCAGCACCTCTACCGGGGAGCTGTTTTTT. Translated: CASTSTGELFF.

The rearrangement joins TRBV4-3 to TRBJ1-5; 12 nucleotides agree with TRBD1. The CDR3 is made up of 14 amino acids. Unmatched junction bases numbered 1, after V lost 3 bases and J lost 7 bases. CDR1 and CDR2 from the germline V gene are LGHNA and YSLEER. CDR3 amino acids: CASSHGTGGQPQHF. In DNA form, the CDR3 reads TGCGCCAGCAGCCACGGGACAGGGGGCCAGCCCCAGCATTTT.

The J gene is TRBJ1-2, the V gene TRBV27; no reliable D call. The CDR3 extends over 13 amino acids. Trimming removed 7 bases from V and 7 bases from J, with 16 bases in between. CDR1 MNHEY and CDR2 SMNVEV come from the germline V gene (reference sequence). The CDR3 is CASKQPPGGGYTF. The CDR3 coding sequence is TGTGCCAGCAAACAGCCCCCTGGAGGTGGCTACACCTTC.

This clone was seen only once. The chain couples TRBV7-9 to TRBJ2-3; no definite D call. V lost 5 bases to trimming and J lost 0 bases, with 9 bases between them. CDR3 length: 14 residues. The germline CDR1 and CDR2 sequences are SEHNR and FQNEAQ (reference sequence). The CDR3 sequence: CASSGQVSTDTQYF. The CDR3 DNA sequence: TGTGCCAGCAGCGGCCAGGTTAGCACAGATACGCAGTATTTT.

Written as DNA, the CDR3 is TGTGCCAGCAGCTTGACTAGCGGGGGGGGAACCCAGGGGACCCAGTACTTC. It encodes CASSLTSGGGTQGTQYF. The chain employs TRBV11-2 and TRBJ2-5; 14 positions match TRBD2. V was clipped by 3 bases and J by 7 bases; unmatched bases: 10. The CDR3 runs to 17 residues. Germline V lookup: CDR1 SGHAT, CDR2 FQNNGV.

The V gene is TRBV2, the J gene TRBJ1-5; 9 bases fit TRBD1. The CDR3 has 16 residues. V shed 2 bases, J shed 5 bases, and the junction held 7 bases outside the gene matches. CDR1 and CDR2 from the germline V gene are SNHLY and FYNNEI. This CDR3 reads CASSEWGQGLDQPQHF. CDR3 DNA: TGTGCCAGCAGTGAATGGGGACAGGGTCTCGATCAGCCCCAGCATTTT.

The sample holds a few counts of this clone. The chain combines TRBV20-1 with TRBJ2-1; 9 bases align to TRBD2. The CDR3 runs to 15 residues. Germline V lookup: CDR1 DFQATT, CDR2 SNEGSKA (reference sequence). Germline trimming cut 3 bases from V and 6 bases from J; bases unmatched to any gene: 9. CDR3 coding DNA: TGCAGTGCTAGTCGCCAGCGGGGGGCCCTCAATGAGCAGTTCTTC. Its protein is CSASRQRGALNEQFF.

The chain recombines TRBV25-1 with TRBJ2-1; a weak D match, TRBD2 (6 bases). The length of the CDR3 is 14 residues. Trimming shortened V by 3 bases and J by 2 bases, and 8 bases separated the two germline ends. Germline CDR1 and CDR2: MGHDK and SYGVNS. Here the CDR3 reads CASSDLATYNEQFF. The CDR3 DNA is TGTGCCAGCAGTGACCTAGCGACCTACAATGAGCAGTTCTTC.

The chain couples TRBV7-9 to TRBJ2-2; 8 bases match TRBD2. V lost 7 bases and J lost 1; bases outside the gene matches: 8. The CDR3 spans 16 residues. From germline, CDR1 is SEHNR and CDR2 FQNEAQ (reference sequence). The CDR3 sequence is CASTQKAGGNTGELFF. The CDR3 nucleotides read TGTGCCAGCACCCAGAAGGCGGGGGGGAACACCGGGGAGCTGTTTTTT. The whole variable domain, filled in from reference TRBV7-9 and TRBJ2-2, reads DTGVSQNPRHKITKRGQNVTFRCDPISEHNRLYWYRQTLGQGPEFLTYFQNEAQLEKSRLLSDRFSAERPKGSFSTLEIQRTEQGDSAMYLCASTQKAGGNTGELFFGEGSRLTVL.

V is TRBV28 and J is TRBJ2-7; TRBD2 is a possible D gene (6 bases). The CDR3 is 15 amino acids. V was pared by 5 bases and J by 4 bases, with 18 bases between. Germline assignment: CDR1 MDHEN and CDR2 SYDVKM. The CDR3 DNA reads TGTGCCAGCAGTCCGTGGGACTTTTCGGATTACGAGCAGTACTTC. This codes for CASSPWDFSDYEQYF.

This clone is a singleton in its sample. The genes are TRBV19 and TRBJ2-4; D is undetermined. The CDR3 runs to 17 residues. Germline V gene lookup returns CDR1 LNHDA and CDR2 SQIVND (reference sequence). The V and J ends lost 3 bases and 0 bases respectively, with 15 bases between them. The CDR3 DNA is TGTGCCAGTAGTATTTATTCTGAACAACTAGCCAAAAACATTCAGTACTTC. Protein: CASSIYSEQLAKNIQYF.